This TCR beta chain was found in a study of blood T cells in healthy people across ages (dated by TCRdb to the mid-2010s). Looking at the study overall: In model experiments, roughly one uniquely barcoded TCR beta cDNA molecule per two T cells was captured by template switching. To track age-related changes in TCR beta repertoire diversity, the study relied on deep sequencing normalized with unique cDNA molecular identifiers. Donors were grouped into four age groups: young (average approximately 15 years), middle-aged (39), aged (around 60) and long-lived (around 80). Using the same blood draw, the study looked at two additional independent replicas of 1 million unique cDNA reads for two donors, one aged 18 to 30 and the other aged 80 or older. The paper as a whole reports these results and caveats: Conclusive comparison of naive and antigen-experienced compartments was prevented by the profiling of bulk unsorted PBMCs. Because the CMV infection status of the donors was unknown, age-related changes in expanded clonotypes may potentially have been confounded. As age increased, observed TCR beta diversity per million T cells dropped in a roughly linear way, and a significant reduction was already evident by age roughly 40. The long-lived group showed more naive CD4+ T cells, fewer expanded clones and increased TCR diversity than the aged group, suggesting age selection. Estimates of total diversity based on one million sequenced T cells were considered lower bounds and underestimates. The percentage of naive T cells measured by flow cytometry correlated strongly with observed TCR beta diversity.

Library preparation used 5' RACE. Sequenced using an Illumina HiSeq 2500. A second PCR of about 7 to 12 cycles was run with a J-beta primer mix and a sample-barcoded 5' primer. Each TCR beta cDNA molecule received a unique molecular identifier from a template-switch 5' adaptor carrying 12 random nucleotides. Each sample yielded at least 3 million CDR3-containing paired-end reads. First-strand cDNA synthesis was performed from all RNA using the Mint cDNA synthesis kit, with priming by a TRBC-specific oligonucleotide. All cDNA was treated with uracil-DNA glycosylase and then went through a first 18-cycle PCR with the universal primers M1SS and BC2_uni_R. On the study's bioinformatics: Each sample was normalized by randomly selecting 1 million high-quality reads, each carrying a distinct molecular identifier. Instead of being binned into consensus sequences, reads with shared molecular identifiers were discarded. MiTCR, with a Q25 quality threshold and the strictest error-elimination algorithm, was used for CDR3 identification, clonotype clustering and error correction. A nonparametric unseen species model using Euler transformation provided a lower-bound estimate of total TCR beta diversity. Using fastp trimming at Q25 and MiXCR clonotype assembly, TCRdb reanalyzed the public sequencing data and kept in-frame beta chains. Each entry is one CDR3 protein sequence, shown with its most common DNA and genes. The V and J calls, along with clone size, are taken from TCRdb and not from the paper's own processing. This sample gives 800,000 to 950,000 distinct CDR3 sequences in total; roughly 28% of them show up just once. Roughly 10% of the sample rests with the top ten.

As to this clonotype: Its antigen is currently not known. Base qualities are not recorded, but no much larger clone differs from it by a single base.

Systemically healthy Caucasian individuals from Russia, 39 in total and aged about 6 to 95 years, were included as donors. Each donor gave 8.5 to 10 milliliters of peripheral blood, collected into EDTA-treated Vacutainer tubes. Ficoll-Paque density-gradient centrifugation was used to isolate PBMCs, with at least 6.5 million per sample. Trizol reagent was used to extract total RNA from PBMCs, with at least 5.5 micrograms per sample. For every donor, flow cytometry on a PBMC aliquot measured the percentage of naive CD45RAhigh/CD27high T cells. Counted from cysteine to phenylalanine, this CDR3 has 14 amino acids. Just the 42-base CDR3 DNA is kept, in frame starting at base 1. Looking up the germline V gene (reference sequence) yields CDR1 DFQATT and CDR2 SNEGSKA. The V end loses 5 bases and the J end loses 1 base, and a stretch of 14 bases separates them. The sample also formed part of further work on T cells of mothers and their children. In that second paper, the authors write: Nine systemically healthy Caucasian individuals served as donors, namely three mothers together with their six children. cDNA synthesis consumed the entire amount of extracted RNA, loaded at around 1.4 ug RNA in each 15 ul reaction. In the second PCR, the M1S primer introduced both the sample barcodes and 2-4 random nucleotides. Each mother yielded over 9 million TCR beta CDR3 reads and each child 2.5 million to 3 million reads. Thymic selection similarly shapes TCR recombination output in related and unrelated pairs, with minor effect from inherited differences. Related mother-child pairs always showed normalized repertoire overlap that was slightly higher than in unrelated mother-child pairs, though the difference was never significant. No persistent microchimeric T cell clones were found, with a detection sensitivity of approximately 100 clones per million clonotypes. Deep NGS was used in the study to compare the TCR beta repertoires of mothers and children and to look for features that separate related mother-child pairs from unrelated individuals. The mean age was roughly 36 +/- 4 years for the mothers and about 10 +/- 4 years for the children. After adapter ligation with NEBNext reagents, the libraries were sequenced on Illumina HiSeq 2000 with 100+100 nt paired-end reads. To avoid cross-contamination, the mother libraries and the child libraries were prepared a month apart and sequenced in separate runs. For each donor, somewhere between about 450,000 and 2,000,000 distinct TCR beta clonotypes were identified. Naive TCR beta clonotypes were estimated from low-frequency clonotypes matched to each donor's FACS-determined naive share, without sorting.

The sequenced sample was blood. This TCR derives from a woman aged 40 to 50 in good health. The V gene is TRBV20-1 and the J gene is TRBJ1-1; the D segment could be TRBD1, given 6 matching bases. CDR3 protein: CSASVQGWNTEAFF. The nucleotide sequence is TGCAGTGCTTCAGTTCAGGGGTGGAACACTGAAGCTTTCTTT.